This entry describes one T cell receptor beta chain. Naive CD8 cells lacked CD45RO, underwent positive selection for CCR7 and left out terminally differentiated effector memory CD45RA+ cells. On sorted subsets, replicate PCRs used approximately 200 ng DNA, or 30,000 or so T cell genomes. The protocol was immunoSEQ multiplex PCR, while the TCRdb copy is restricted to in-frame clones and leaves out a portion. The sample contains about 580,000 clones, 95% to 98% of which appear only once. The data derive from a study of shared clonotypes between healthy human individuals. CDR1 MNHEY and CDR2 SMNVEV come from the germline V gene (reference sequence). The CDR3 length is 14 residues. Trimming pared 2 bases from V and 2 bases from J, leaving 10 bases between.

This TCR came from a man aged 30 to 39 in good health. Sequencing was carried out using naive CD8+ T cells sorted from blood. V usage is TRBV27 and J usage is TRBJ2-7, with D perhaps TRBD1 (6 bases). The CDR3 region has the DNA TGTGCCAGCAGTTTAGGACAGATAACCTACGAGCAGTACTTC. As protein: CASSLGQITYEQYF.